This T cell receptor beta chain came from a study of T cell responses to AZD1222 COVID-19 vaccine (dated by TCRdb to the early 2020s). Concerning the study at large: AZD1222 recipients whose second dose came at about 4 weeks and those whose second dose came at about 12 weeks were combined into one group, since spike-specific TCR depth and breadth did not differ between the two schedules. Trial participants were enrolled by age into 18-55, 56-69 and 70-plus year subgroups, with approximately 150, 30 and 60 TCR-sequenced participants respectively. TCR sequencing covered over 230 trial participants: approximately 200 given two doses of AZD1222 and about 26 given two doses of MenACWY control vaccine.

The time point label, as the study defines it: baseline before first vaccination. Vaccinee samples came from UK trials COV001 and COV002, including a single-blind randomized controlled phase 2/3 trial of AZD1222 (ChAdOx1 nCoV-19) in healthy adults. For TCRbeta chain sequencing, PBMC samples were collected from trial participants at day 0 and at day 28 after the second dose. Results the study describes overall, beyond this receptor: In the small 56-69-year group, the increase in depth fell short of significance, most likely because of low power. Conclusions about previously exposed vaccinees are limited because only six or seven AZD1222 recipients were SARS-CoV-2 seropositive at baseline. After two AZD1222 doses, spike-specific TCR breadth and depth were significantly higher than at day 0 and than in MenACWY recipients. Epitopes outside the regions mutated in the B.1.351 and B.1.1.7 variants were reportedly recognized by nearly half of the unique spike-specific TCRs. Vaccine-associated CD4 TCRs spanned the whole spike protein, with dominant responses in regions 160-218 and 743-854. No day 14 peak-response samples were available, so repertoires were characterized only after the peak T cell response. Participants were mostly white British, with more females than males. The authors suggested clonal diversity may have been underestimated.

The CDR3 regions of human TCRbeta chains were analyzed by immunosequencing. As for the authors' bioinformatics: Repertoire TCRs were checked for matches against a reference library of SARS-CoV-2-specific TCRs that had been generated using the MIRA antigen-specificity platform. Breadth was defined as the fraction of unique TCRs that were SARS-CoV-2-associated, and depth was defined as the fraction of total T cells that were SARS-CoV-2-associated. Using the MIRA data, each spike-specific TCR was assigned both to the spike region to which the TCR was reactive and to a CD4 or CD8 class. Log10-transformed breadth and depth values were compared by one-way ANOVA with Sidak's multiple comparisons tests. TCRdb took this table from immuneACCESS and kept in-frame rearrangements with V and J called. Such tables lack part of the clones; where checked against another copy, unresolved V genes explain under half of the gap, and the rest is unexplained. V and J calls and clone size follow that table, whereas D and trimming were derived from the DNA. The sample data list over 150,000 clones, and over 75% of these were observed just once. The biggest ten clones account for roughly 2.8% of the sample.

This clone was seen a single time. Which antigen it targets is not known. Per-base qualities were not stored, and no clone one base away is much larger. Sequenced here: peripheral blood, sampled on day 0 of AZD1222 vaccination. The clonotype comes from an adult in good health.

The CDR3 has the sequence CASSLVGRGFSYNEQFF. At the DNA level, the sequence is TGTGCCAGCAGCTTAGTTGGGCGGGGGTTCTCCTACAATGAGCAGTTCTTC. The rearrangement combines TRBV13 with TRBJ2-1; 7 central nucleotides agree with TRBD2. Spanning cysteine to phenylalanine, the CDR3 consists of 17 amino acids. The CDR3 DNA has 51 bases and is translated from base 1. The germline V and J ends show losses of 1 base and 0 bases respectively, and no gene match explains 6 bases of the junction. The germline V gene (reference sequence) provides CDR1 PRHDT and CDR2 FYEKMQ.